A selection of T cell receptor beta chains follows, all from one sample in a study of PD-1 blockade in mismatch repair-deficient tumors. TCRdb's table, derived via immunoSEQ multiplex PCR, lists solely in-frame clones and lacks some. The table records some 100,000 clones, about four fifths of them present only once. The source material was peripheral blood, sampled roughly eight months after starting pembrolizumab. The receptors shown here come from an adult with mismatch repair-deficient cancer. Both conserved end residues are part of each CDR3. The order of the fields is D gene, clone size, V gene, J gene, CDR3 DNA, CDR3 protein. D genes are given only for firm matches. Only some rows state a clone size, as once, few, many or a class for expanded clones.

>TRBD1|once|TRBV5-6|TRBJ2-5
TGTGCCAGCAGCTTGGACAGGGGGTTCGGAGAGACCCAGTACTTC
CASSLDRGFGETQYF
>TRBD1|NA|TRBV19|TRBJ1-1
TGTGCCAGTAGGGGAAGGGGGCAAACTGAAGCTTTCTTT
CASRGRGQTEAFF
>TRBD1|NA|TRBV19|TRBJ2-1
TGTGCCAGTAACCAGCCGGGACAGGGGAATGAGCAGTTCTTC
CASNQPGQGNEQFF
>NA|NA|TRBV29-1|TRBJ2-5
TGCAGCGTAGACGACAGCCACCAAGAGACCCAGTACTTC
CSVDDSHQETQYF
>NA|NA|TRBV2|TRBJ1-3
TGTGCCAGCAGTGACCGGGTACTCTCTGGAAACACCATATATTTT
CASSDRVLSGNTIYF
>NA|NA|TRBV27|TRBJ2-7
TGTGCCAGCAGTCTAACAGGAGGGTATTTCGACGAGCAGTACTTC
CASSLTGGYFDEQYF
>NA|few|TRBV4-3|TRBJ2-5
TGCGCCAGCAGCCAAGAAGGGTACAGTCAAGAGACCCAGTACTTC
CASSQEGYSQETQYF
>NA|NA|TRBV6-1|TRBJ1-2
TGTGCCAGCGGGACATCCTACTATGGCTACACCTTC
CASGTSYYGYTF
>NA|NA|TRBV6-5|TRBJ1-1
TGTGCCAGCTGGCCGGGCCCCGGCGGGTGGGAAGCTTTCTTT
CASWPGPGGWEAFF
>NA|NA|TRBV4-2|TRBJ1-2
TGTGCCAGCAGCCAAGAAGTCCAGAAGACACGAAGGGGCTACACCTTC
CASSQEVQKTRRGYTF
>NA|many|TRBV5-4|TRBJ1-1
TGTGCCAGCAGCTTAGGGGCGTACACTGAAGCTTTCTTT
CASSLGAYTEAFF
>NA|few|TRBV11-1|TRBJ1-1
TGTGCCAGCAGCTTAGGTTTCGGGTCCCGCACTGAAGCTTTCTTT
CASSLGFGSRTEAFF
>TRBD2|once|TRBV7-9|TRBJ2-2
TGTGCCAGCAGCGGACCGGGACTAGCGGGAGCGGACACCGGGGAGCTGTTTTTT
CASSGPGLAGADTGELFF
>TRBD2|NA|TRBV5-1|TRBJ2-3
TGCGCCAGCAGCTTGGAGCTAGCGGGGGCAGATACGCAGTATTTT
CASSLELAGADTQYF
>NA|NA|TRBV7-2|TRBJ2-3
TGTGCCAGCAGCTGGGACCCAAGCACAGATACGCAGTATTTT
CASSWDPSTDTQYF
>NA|many|TRBV10-3|TRBJ2-7
TGTGCCATCAGTGCTGCGGACAGATACGAGCAGTACTTC
CAISAADRYEQYF
>NA|few|TRBV6-6|TRBJ1-5
TGTGCCAGCAGTATTATCGAATATCAGCCCCAGCATTTT
CASSIIEYQPQHF
>TRBD2|NA|TRBV7-9|TRBJ2-5
TGTGCCAGCAGCTCGGGACTAGCAGGGACCCAGTACTTC
CASSSGLAGTQYF
>NA|NA|TRBV7-2|TRBJ2-2
TGTGCCAGCAGCCCGAGGTCCGGGAGCACCGGGGAGCTGTTTTTT
CASSPRSGSTGELFF
>NA|NA|TRBV5-4|TRBJ1-4
TGTGCCAGCAGCGCGGGACTCCCGGTTAATGAAAAACTGTTTTTT
CASSAGLPVNEKLFF
>NA|NA|TRBV5-4|TRBJ1-2
TGTGCCAGCAGCTTGCGGTCCGTATCTTATGGCTACACCTTC
CASSLRSVSYGYTF
>TRBD2|NA|TRBV5-1|TRBJ2-7
TGCGCCAGCAGCTCCAGCGGGAGCAACGAGCAGTACTTC
CASSSSGSNEQYF
>NA|NA|TRBV7-9|TRBJ2-3
TGTGCCAGCAGCGGGAGAAGCCCAGATACGCAGTATTTT
CASSGRSPDTQYF
>NA|once|TRBV19|TRBJ2-7
TGTGCCAGCCAAAAAGCTCGACCAGGGGCCTACGAGCAGTACTTC
CASQKARPGAYEQYF
>NA|NA|TRBV9|TRBJ1-5
TGTGCCAGCAGCAGAGAAGACGTACCCAATCAGCCCCAGCATTTT
CASSREDVPNQPQHF
>NA|once|TRBV7-3|TRBJ2-3
TGTGCCAGCAGCTTTCTAGGGACTAGCACAGATACGCAGTATTTT
CASSFLGTSTDTQYF
>NA|once|TRBV16|TRBJ1-1
TGTGCCAGCAGCCAAGGGGGGACGCCCGAAGCTTTCTTT
CASSQGGTPEAFF
>NA|few|TRBV6-5|TRBJ1-2
TGTGCCAGCAGAGACGAGTCAGGCTACACCTTC
CASRDESGYTF
>TRBD2|once|TRBV5-5|TRBJ2-3
TGTGCCAGCAAACTTACTAGCGGGATTAGCACAGATACGCAGTATTTT
CASKLTSGISTDTQYF
>NA|few|TRBV14|TRBJ2-7
TGTGCCAGCAGCATCGGTAGCGGAAGCTCCTACGAGCAGTACTTC
CASSIGSGSSYEQYF
>TRBD2|once|TRBV7-2|TRBJ2-5
TGTGCCAGCAGCTTAGGGCAAGCGGGAGTTTTAAGAGAGACCCAGTACTTC
CASSLGQAGVLRETQYF
>NA|NA|TRBV21-1|TRBJ1-5
TGTGCCAGCAGCAAAGCCAGGGAAGGACAGCCCCAGCATTTT
CASSKAREGQPQHF
>TRBD1|NA|TRBV27|TRBJ2-3
TGTGCCAGCAGTGACAACCAGGGGGCAGATACGCAGTATTTT
CASSDNQGADTQYF
>NA|once|TRBV29-1|TRBJ1-1
TGCAGCGTTGTAGACAAATTGAACACTGAAGCTTTCTTT
CSVVDKLNTEAFF
>NA|NA|TRBV6-4|TRBJ2-1
TGTGCCAGCAGTGAGCGCTCCTACAATGAGCAGTTCTTC
CASSERSYNEQFF
>TRBD1|NA|TRBV4-1|TRBJ2-7
TGCGCCAGCAGCCAACCGGGACAGGGGATATACGAGCAGTACTTC
CASSQPGQGIYEQYF
>TRBD1|NA|TRBV7-3|TRBJ1-2
TGTGCCAGCAGCTTAGCCCCGGGACAGAGGGACTATGGCTACACCTTC
CASSLAPGQRDYGYTF
>NA|NA|TRBV5-4|TRBJ1-1
TGTGCCAGCAGCGCTCAGGGCGGCACTGAAGCTTTCTTT
CASSAQGGTEAFF
>NA|NA|TRBV28|TRBJ1-2
TGTGCCAGCACTACTACAATAAACTATGGCTACACCTTC
CASTTTINYGYTF
>NA|NA|TRBV5-6|TRBJ2-6
TGTGCCAGCAGCTTCAGGGGTTTCTCTGGGGCCAACGTCCTGACTTTC
CASSFRGFSGANVLTF
>NA|few|TRBV7-8|TRBJ1-1
TGTGCCAGCAGCTTCGGCCCGGGCACTGAAGCTTTCTTT
CASSFGPGTEAFF
>TRBD1|NA|TRBV5-1|TRBJ2-7
TGCGCCAGCAGCTCGGACAGGGGCTACGAGCAGTACTTC
CASSSDRGYEQYF
>NA|NA|TRBV7-9|TRBJ1-2
TGTGCCAGCGAGGGCGATAACTATGGCTACACCTTC
CASEGDNYGYTF
>NA|NA|TRBV7-3|TRBJ2-5
TGTGCCAGCAGCAGAGGACCTAGGGAGACCCAGTACTTC
CASSRGPRETQYF
>NA|NA|TRBV30|TRBJ2-1
TGTGCCTGGCCCCGGCCGGAGGAAGGGTATGAGCAGTTCTTC
CAWPRPEEGYEQFF